This TCR beta chain derives from a study of neoadjuvant anti-PD-1 for oral cavity cancer. As to this clone: Antigen: not known.

Six replicates per PBMC sample, mostly from about 500 ng of genomic DNA. Some clones are missing from TCRdb's copy, which holds only in-frame ones; the method was immunoSEQ multiplex PCR. Seen here are around 70,000 clones, roughly 81% observed once, and the top ten hold around 3.7%. Overall study findings and caveats: PBMC Gini-index clonality exceeded responders' in non-responders post-nivolumab. Treg/Th17 ratio rose with pretreatment blood and fell with post-treatment tumor TCRbeta clonality.

CDR3 length: 15 residues. V lost 0 bases to trimming and J lost 5 bases, with 14 bases between them. Germline values: CDR1 SGDLS, CDR2 YYNGEE. Time point: after neoadjuvant nivolumab, at surgical resection. The sequences come from PBMCs, collected after nivolumab (anti-PD-1) treatment. This receptor was identified in a person between 40 and 80 years old with oral cavity squamous cell carcinoma. This chain joins TRBV9 and TRBJ2-5; possibly TRBD1 for D (5 bases). CDR3 in amino acids: CASSVAPDRFETQYF. CDR3 sequence (DNA): TGTGCCAGCAGCGTAGCGCCCGACAGATTTGAGACCCAGTACTTC.